These T cell receptor beta chains were read from a single sample in a study of T cells after yellow fever vaccination. In TCRdb, the 5' RACE reads were re-called with MiXCR into one record per CDR3 protein. Altogether 360,000 or so distinct CDR3 sequences are present, 11% being singletons, with the ten largest covering more than 15%. Sequencing was performed on PBMCs, taken on the day of the first yellow fever vaccination. The receptors originated from a man aged 18 to 29 who received the YFV17D yellow fever vaccine. Each CDR3 is given with its conserved first and last residue. Each record gives: J gene, V gene, D gene, clone size, CDR3 DNA, CDR3 protein. D genes are given only for firm matches. Rows give clone size only sometimes, using once, few, many, or a class for an expanded clone.

j_call: TRBJ2-7; v_call: TRBV30; d_call: -; clone_size: -; cdr3_nt: TGTGCCGGGGGGGACACCTACGAGCAGTACTTC; cdr3_aa: CAGGDTYEQYF
j_call: TRBJ2-1; v_call: TRBV24-1; d_call: TRBD1; clone_size: -; cdr3_nt: TGTGCCACTTCCGGGACAGGGAACAATGAGCAGTTCTTC; cdr3_aa: CATSGTGNNEQFF
j_call: TRBJ2-2; v_call: TRBV18; d_call: TRBD1; clone_size: -; cdr3_nt: TGTGCCAGCTCACTAAATGGGCCACAGGGGACCACCGGGGAGCTGTTTTTT; cdr3_aa: CASSLNGPQGTTGELFF
j_call: TRBJ2-5; v_call: TRBV4-3; d_call: -; clone_size: few; cdr3_nt: TGCGCCAGCAGCCAAGTTGGCTACCAAGAGACCCAGTACTTC; cdr3_aa: CASSQVGYQETQYF
j_call: TRBJ2-5; v_call: TRBV20-1; d_call: -; clone_size: -; cdr3_nt: TGCAGTGGCTGGGCACATCAAGAGACCCAGTACTTC; cdr3_aa: CSGWAHQETQYF
j_call: TRBJ2-1; v_call: TRBV30; d_call: -; clone_size: many; cdr3_nt: TGTGCCTGGAGCGGTAGTACCTACAATGAGCAGTTCTTC; cdr3_aa: CAWSGSTYNEQFF
j_call: TRBJ1-1; v_call: TRBV29-1; d_call: TRBD1; clone_size: -; cdr3_nt: TGCAGCGTAACCCCGGGACAGGGCCTTGCCTTACCGAGTCACCCTGAAGCTTTCTTT; cdr3_aa: CSVTPGQGLALPSHPEAFF
j_call: TRBJ1-2; v_call: TRBV5-1; d_call: -; clone_size: few; cdr3_nt: TGCGCCAGCAGCACGACAGTCCGTGGCTACACCTTC; cdr3_aa: CASSTTVRGYTF
j_call: TRBJ2-7; v_call: TRBV29-1; d_call: -; clone_size: few; cdr3_nt: TGCAGCGTTGAATACCCAGGGGGGGAGGAACGCGAGCAGTACTTC; cdr3_aa: CSVEYPGGEEREQYF
j_call: TRBJ2-7; v_call: TRBV10-2; d_call: -; clone_size: -; cdr3_nt: TGCGCCAGCAGTGAGACTAGAGGCGAGCAGTACTTC; cdr3_aa: CASSETRGEQYF
j_call: TRBJ2-5; v_call: TRBV6-4; d_call: TRBD1; clone_size: few; cdr3_nt: TGTGCCAGCAGTGCCGGGACAGGGGGCGCAGAGACCCAGTACTTC; cdr3_aa: CASSAGTGGAETQYF
j_call: TRBJ1-2; v_call: TRBV4-3; d_call: -; clone_size: -; cdr3_nt: TGCGCCAGCAGCCAAGACCCGCCTTTTATCTATGGCTACACCTTC; cdr3_aa: CASSQDPPFIYGYTF
j_call: TRBJ1-4; v_call: TRBV6-5; d_call: -; clone_size: -; cdr3_nt: TGTGCCAGCAGTTGGACCGAGGGACGTGAAAAACTGTTTTTT; cdr3_aa: CASSWTEGREKLFF
j_call: TRBJ2-5; v_call: TRBV18; d_call: -; clone_size: few; cdr3_nt: TGTGCCAGCTCACCACAGGCGTTAGCGAGAGAGACCCAGTACTTC; cdr3_aa: CASSPQALARETQYF
j_call: TRBJ2-4; v_call: TRBV4-3; d_call: -; clone_size: once; cdr3_nt: TGCCCCAGCAGCCAAGCAGGGTCTACAAACATTCAGTACTTC; cdr3_aa: CPSSQAGSTNIQYF
j_call: TRBJ1-1; v_call: TRBV5-1; d_call: -; clone_size: few; cdr3_nt: TGCGCCAGCAGCTTGGCTCCGGGGGCGATCTCCGAAGCTTTCTTT; cdr3_aa: CASSLAPGAISEAFF
j_call: TRBJ2-3; v_call: TRBV11-1; d_call: TRBD2; clone_size: few; cdr3_nt: TGTGCCAGCAGCCGTCTAGGGTTCACCGGGACTAGCGGGGGAAGCACAGATACGCAGTATTTT; cdr3_aa: CASSRLGFTGTSGGSTDTQYF
j_call: TRBJ2-2; v_call: TRBV7-2; d_call: -; clone_size: few; cdr3_nt: TGTGCCAGCAGCTTAGTCTGGGGGGCGAACACCGGGGAGCTGTTTTTT; cdr3_aa: CASSLVWGANTGELFF
j_call: TRBJ1-5; v_call: TRBV6-2/TRBV6-3; d_call: -; clone_size: few; cdr3_nt: TGTGCCAGCAGTTACGGCTCAGCTTATAGCAATCAGCCCCAGCATTTT; cdr3_aa: CASSYGSAYSNQPQHF
j_call: TRBJ2-2; v_call: TRBV11-2; d_call: -; clone_size: -; cdr3_nt: TGTGCCAGCAGCTCATCAAACACCGGGGAGCTGTTTTTT; cdr3_aa: CASSSSNTGELFF
j_call: TRBJ2-5; v_call: TRBV25-1; d_call: -; clone_size: once; cdr3_nt: TGTGCCAGCAGTGAAAGGGGTCAGGGCGCGACCCAGTACTTC; cdr3_aa: CASSERGQGATQYF
j_call: TRBJ2-2; v_call: TRBV5-1; d_call: -; clone_size: few; cdr3_nt: TGCGCCAGCAGCTTGGCCATCTTTAGTCTCGGGGAGCTGTTTTTT; cdr3_aa: CASSLAIFSLGELFF
j_call: TRBJ2-1; v_call: TRBV4-1; d_call: -; clone_size: few; cdr3_nt: TGCGCCAGCAGCCAAGACCCGGATATAGGCGATGAGCAGTTCTTC; cdr3_aa: CASSQDPDIGDEQFF
j_call: TRBJ2-7; v_call: TRBV29-1; d_call: -; clone_size: few; cdr3_nt: TGCAGCGTTGAAGATCGCAGTTCCTACGAGCAGTACTTC; cdr3_aa: CSVEDRSSYEQYF
j_call: TRBJ2-2; v_call: TRBV20-1; d_call: -; clone_size: -; cdr3_nt: TGCAGTGCTAAGGGTACCGGGGAGCTGTTTTTT; cdr3_aa: CSAKGTGELFF
j_call: TRBJ2-5; v_call: TRBV7-9; d_call: -; clone_size: -; cdr3_nt: TGTGCCAGCAGCCCCCGCCGGCAGGGGCTGGAGACCCAGTACTTC; cdr3_aa: CASSPRRQGLETQYF